This T cell receptor beta chain emerged from a study of T-cell memory formation after mild COVID-19. TCRdb used MiXCR to reprocess the 5' RACE reads, holding one entry per CDR3 protein. The profile shows around 420,000 distinct CDR3 sequences, 24% of them singletons. General study results and limits: Day 15 to 85 contracting clones showed balanced CD4/CD8; day 15 to 37 expanders favored CD4+.

This clonotype was seen ten or more times. The antigen is undetermined. This sequence originates from an adult woman who had mild COVID-19 (a few samples of this study predate the infection). Cell type and time point are not known. Sample: PBMCs or a T cell subset sorted from them (not recorded which).

The CDR3 coding sequence is TGCAGCGTTGAAGTGGGAGGGTTAGCCAAAAACATTCAGTACTTC. This gives the protein CSVEVGGLAKNIQYF. V gene TRBV29-1 combines with J gene TRBJ2-4; 7 bases are shared with TRBD2. V trimming: 1 base; J trimming: 0 bases; junction bases outside the gene matches: 3. Germline V CDR1 and CDR2: SQVTM, ANQGSEA. The CDR3 loop spans 15 amino acids.